The 24 T cell receptor beta chains reported below all come from one sample, sequenced in a study of T cell repertoires in cytomegalovirus infection. Each CDR3 protein is one row after TCRdb ran MiXCR on the reads. In the table there are approximately 320,000 distinct CDR3 sequences, 9.5% of which are singletons. Sequencing was carried out using PBMCs. The receptors shown here come from a human donor in good health (CMV status not recorded). Some clones in this sample may be carry-over from other donors' samples.

This clonotype was observed a few times. The chain recombines TRBV11-2 with TRBJ2-1, with 8 bases fitting TRBD2. The CDR3 spans 15 residues. Trimming cost V 5 bases and J 6 bases; bases outside gene matches: 9. CDR1 and CDR2 (germline): SGHAT, FQNNGV. The CDR3 loop is CASSPRGGLFNEQFF. The CDR3 DNA is TGTGCCAGCAGCCCTCGGGGGGGCCTTTTCAATGAGCAGTTCTTC.

This clonotype came up a few times. The chain recombines TRBV20-1 with TRBJ2-7; D is unresolved. Germline-derived CDR1 and CDR2 are DFQATT and SNEGSKA (reference sequence). Between the trimmed V and J ends, which lost 3 bases and 2 bases, there was a span of 8 bases. The CDR3 spans 12 residues. CDR3 residues: CSASDRTYEQYF. In DNA, the CDR3 is TGCAGTGCTAGTGACCGGACCTACGAGCAGTACTTC.

This clonotype was counted many times. V usage is TRBV7-2 and J usage is TRBJ1-2; possible D gene TRBD1, 6 bases. Germline V gene sequence: CDR1 SGHTA, CDR2 FQGNSA. The CDR3 consists of 13 residues. Trimming took 4 bases from V and 4 from J, leaving 10 bases between them. Written as DNA, the CDR3 is TGTGCCAGCAGCTCGACAGGCCCCTATGGCTACACCTTC. Its translation is CASSSTGPYGYTF. The full variable domain, completed using reference TRBV7-2 and TRBJ1-2, is GAGVSQSPSNKVTEKGKDVELRCDPISGHTALYWYRQSLGQGLEFLIYFQGNSAPDKSGLPSDRFSAERTGGSVSTLTIQRTQQEDSAVYLCASSSTGPYGYTFGSGTRLTVV.

This clonotype occurred a few times. CDR3 residues: CASSSSAGNSPLHF. The DNA of the CDR3 is TGTGCCAGCAGTTCGAGTGCGGGCAATTCACCCCTCCACTTT. The V gene is TRBV12-3 or TRBV12-4, the J gene TRBJ1-6; D not certain. V lost 4 bases and J lost 7, with 11 bases in between. The CDR3 runs 14 residues.

The table lists this clonotype with a few counts. The CDR3 is CASSQDLLAGGSETQYF. In DNA, the CDR3 is TGCGCCAGCAGCCAAGATCTCCTAGCGGGAGGCAGTGAGACCCAGTACTTC. The chain joins TRBV4-1 to TRBJ2-5; 11 bases are shared with TRBD2. V was clipped by 0 bases and J by 5 bases; unmatched bases: 8. Germline V gene sequence: CDR1 MGHRA, CDR2 YSYEKL. This CDR3 is 17 amino acids long.

The V gene is TRBV7-9, the J gene TRBJ1-6; a weak D match, TRBD1 (5 bases). V lost 7 bases, J lost 7 bases, and 11 bases lay in between. There are 13 residues in the CDR3. Germline-derived CDR1 and CDR2 are SEHNR and FQNEAQ (reference sequence). CDR3 sequence (DNA): TGTGCCAGCAACGGCGGACAAAATTCACCCCTCCACTTT. It yields the protein CASNGGQNSPLHF.

This clonotype was detected a few times. This chain joins TRBV11-2 and TRBJ2-7; D gene uncertain. Germline CDR1 reads SGHAT; CDR2 reads FQNNGV. The CDR3 has 14 residues. Trimming pared 3 bases from V and 3 bases from J, leaving 12 bases between. The CDR3 sequence is CASSFAQLIYEQYF. For the CDR3, the DNA is TGTGCCAGCAGCTTTGCACAGCTGATCTACGAGCAGTACTTC.

This clonotype was detected ten times or more. V usage is TRBV4-3 and J usage is TRBJ2-1; no reliable D call. This CDR3 spans 16 amino acids. Trimming took off 0 bases at V and 7 bases at J, with 16 bases between the two ends. The germline V gene has CDR1 LGHNA and CDR2 YSLEER. CDR3 sequence: CASSQDFEHQWNEQFF. CDR3 coding DNA: TGCGCCAGCAGCCAAGATTTCGAGCATCAATGGAATGAGCAGTTCTTC.

This clonotype came up a few times. The J gene is TRBJ2-1, the V gene TRBV12-5; the match to TRBD1 covers 9 bases. Germline V gene sequence: CDR1 LGHNT, CDR2 FRNRAP. V trimming: 4 bases; J trimming: 4 bases; junction bases outside the gene matches: 5. The CDR3 sequence is 15 residues long. The CDR3 reads CASGSSGTGYNEQFF. The CDR3 nucleotides read TGTGCTAGTGGTTCCTCCGGGACAGGGTACAATGAGCAGTTCTTC.

This clonotype was seen a handful of times. The chain combines TRBV20-1 with TRBJ2-7, with TRBD1 matching over 11 bases. The junction had 8 bases not matched to a gene; V was cut back by 5 bases and J by 8 bases. The CDR3 length is 13 residues. Germline CDR1 and CDR2: DFQATT and SNEGSKA (reference sequence). Here the CDR3 reads CSAPGTGGFKQYF. In DNA, the CDR3 is TGCAGTGCTCCCGGGACAGGGGGGTTCAAGCAGTACTTC.

This clonotype was counted at least ten times. The chain employs TRBV7-2 and TRBJ1-3; D is ambiguous. The CDR3 runs 17 residues. Germline V CDR1 and CDR2: SGHTA, FQGNSA. The ends were cut back, 4 bases at V and 1 base at J, with 17 bases in the middle. CDR3 residues: CASSSNMGPRSGNTIYF. The CDR3 DNA reads TGTGCCAGCAGCTCCAACATGGGCCCTAGGTCTGGAAACACCATATATTTT.

This clonotype has a count of ten or more. V usage is TRBV7-8 and J usage is TRBJ1-6, with 7 bases matching TRBD1. The ends lost 0 bases at V and 7 bases at J; junction bases unmatched: 6. CDR3 length: 16 residues. Germline CDR1 SGHVS, CDR2 FQNEAQ. In nucleotides, the CDR3 is TGTGCCAGCAGCTTAGCGTCGGGACAGCAAAATTCACCCCTCCACTTT. Its translation: CASSLASGQQNSPLHF.

This clonotype was observed at least ten times. The chain employs TRBV15 and TRBJ2-7; 7 bases align to TRBD1. Germline V gene data show CDR1 as LNHNV and CDR2 as YYDKDF (reference sequence). Losses at the gene ends were 3 bases for V and 4 bases for J; bases not matched to a gene: 9. This CDR3 spans 15 amino acids. The CDR3 is CATSRTRDSFYEQYF. For the CDR3, the DNA is TGTGCCACCAGCAGGACCCGGGACAGCTTTTACGAGCAGTACTTC.

This clonotype was seen at least ten times. The rearrangement joins TRBV7-2 to TRBJ1-3; 9 nucleotides match TRBD1. This CDR3 contains 18 residues. After removal of 5 bases from V and 0 bases from J, the junction contained 11 bases not matched to a gene. Germline V gene sequence: CDR1 SGHTA, CDR2 FQGNSA. The chain's CDR3 is CASSQTVGQGISGNTIYF. The CDR3 DNA is TGTGCCAGCAGCCAGACCGTGGGACAGGGCATCTCTGGAAACACCATATATTTT. The full variable domain, its missing parts supplied by reference TRBV7-2 and TRBJ1-3, is GAGVSQSPSNKVTEKGKDVELRCDPISGHTALYWYRQSLGQGLEFLIYFQGNSAPDKSGLPSDRFSAERTGGSVSTLTIQRTQQEDSAVYLCASSQTVGQGISGNTIYFGEGSWLTVV.

A word on this clonotype: Since a much larger clone is just one base distant, this may be a read error. The rearrangement joins TRBV11-3 to TRBJ2-1, with a weak D call TRBD2 (5 bases). This CDR3 is built from 15 residues. The germline V gene encodes CDR1 SGHNT and CDR2 YENEEA. The CDR3 region is CTSSSDYQSYNEQFF. The CDR3 nucleotides read TGTACCAGCAGCTCAGACTACCAATCCTACAATGAGCAGTTCTTC.

This clonotype appeared many times. The rearrangement links TRBV7-2 to TRBJ1-5; maybe TRBD1 (5 bases). Trimming stripped 5 bases from V and 1 base from J, with 15 bases between. This CDR3 is 16 amino acids long. Germline CDR1 is SGHTA and CDR2 is FQGNSA. CDR3 nucleotide sequence: TGTGCCAGCAGCCCCTCCGGGGCAGGGAGCAATCAGCCCCAGCATTTT. Translated: CASSPSGAGSNQPQHF.

This clonotype was recorded many times. The rearrangement links TRBV4-1 to TRBJ2-7; a weak D match, TRBD1 (6 bases). Germline-derived CDR1 and CDR2 are MGHRA and YSYEKL. The germline V and J ends were trimmed by 1 base and 3 bases, with 16 bases remaining between them. This CDR3 is built from 16 residues. CDR3 sequence: CASSQAWTALLYEQYF. DNA for the CDR3: TGCGCCAGCAGCCAAGCCTGGACAGCGCTGCTCTACGAGCAGTACTTC.

V gene TRBV7-3 combines with J gene TRBJ2-1; 8 nucleotides align to TRBD2. CDR3 length: 15 residues. The V and J ends lost 5 bases and 6 bases, in that order; junction bases with no gene match: 9. Germline V gene lookup returns CDR1 SGHTA and CDR2 FQGTGA. The CDR3 DNA reads TGTGCCAGCAGCCCACAAGCGGGAGCGGGCAATGAGCAGTTCTTC. It translates to CASSPQAGAGNEQFF.

This clonotype occurred many times. This chain links TRBV10-3 with TRBJ2-1, with 10 bases that match TRBD2. The CDR3 contains 16 residues. Germline values: CDR1 ENHRY, CDR2 SYGVKD. After removal of 6 bases from V and 2 bases from J, the junction contained 7 bases not matched to a gene. Written as DNA, the CDR3 is TGTGCCATCAGCCGCGCAGCGGGGGGGCCCTACAATGAGCAGTTCTTC. It yields the protein CAISRAAGGPYNEQFF.

This clonotype occurred a few times. The J gene is TRBJ2-3, the V gene TRBV28; D not certain. Trimming took 3 bases from V and 5 from J, leaving 15 bases between them. Germline CDR1 MDHEN, CDR2 SYDVKM. The CDR3 runs 15 residues. CDR3 bases: TGTGCCAGCAGTTTGACACGAGTTGAGCTAGATACGCAGTATTTT. Amino acid sequence: CASSLTRVELDTQYF. Together with reference TRBV28 and TRBJ2-3, the CDR3 gives the full variable domain: DVKVTQSSRYLVKRTGEKVFLECVQDMDHENMFWYRQDPGLGLRLIYFSYDVKMKEKGDIPEGYSVSREKKERFSLILESASTNQTSMYLCASSLTRVELDTQYFGPGTRLTVL.

This clonotype was detected a few times. The chain combines TRBV27 with TRBJ1-3; D unresolved. The CDR3 has 15 residues. V was cut by 2 bases and J by 2 bases, with 10 bases left in between. Germline V gene sequence: CDR1 MNHEY, CDR2 SMNVEV (reference sequence). The CDR3 DNA reads TGTGCCAGCAGTTTAAACATTGAGGCTGGAAACACCATATATTTT. Translation: CASSLNIEAGNTIYF.

This clonotype was detected many times. The chain joins TRBV7-2 to TRBJ1-1, with D perhaps matching TRBD1 (6 bases). Germline lookup yields CDR1 SGHTA and CDR2 FQGNSA. The CDR3 sequence is 15 residues long. V was shortened by 5 bases and J by 2 bases, with 15 bases between the two germline ends. As DNA, the CDR3 is TGTGCCAGCAGCCGACTGCCCAGGGGAAACACTGAAGCTTTCTTT. This translates into CASSRLPRGNTEAFF. Filled out from reference TRBV7-2 and TRBJ1-1, the complete variable domain reads GAGVSQSPSNKVTEKGKDVELRCDPISGHTALYWYRQSLGQGLEFLIYFQGNSAPDKSGLPSDRFSAERTGGSVSTLTIQRTQQEDSAVYLCASSRLPRGNTEAFFGQGTRLTVV.

The chain carries TRBV7-4 and TRBJ2-1; 8 bases are a match to TRBD1. Trimming removed 6 bases from V and 6 bases from J; junction bases left unmatched: 7. The CDR3 length is 14 residues. Germline CDR1 reads SGHVT; CDR2 reads SQSDAQ. CDR3 DNA sequence: TGTGCCAGCAGTTCTGCTACAGGGGGCAATGAGCAGTTCTTC. It translates to CASSSATGGNEQFF.

The chain is built from TRBV6-2 or TRBV6-3 and TRBJ2-3, with D possibly being TRBD1 or TRBD2 (5 bases each). Looked up from germline, CDR1 is MNHEY and CDR2 is SVGEGT. Trimming removed 6 bases from V and 2 bases from J, with 18 bases in between. The CDR3 spans 16 residues. This CDR3 is CASSRGRGDPTDTQYF. The CDR3 DNA reads as TGTGCCAGCAGCCGGGGTCGGGGCGACCCCACAGATACGCAGTATTTT.